Listed below are T cell receptor beta chains from one sample, sequenced in a study of cytomegalovirus exposure and HLA in healthy donors. TCRdb keeps only in-frame clones here, not all; method: immunoSEQ multiplex PCR. The sample holds roughly 100,000 clones, approximately 79% seen once. Sample: PBMCs. The receptors were sampled from a man aged 55 to 70 in good health and CMV-seronegative. The CDR3 runs from the conserved cysteine through the conserved F or W. Each record gives: V gene, J gene, clone size, D gene, CDR3 protein, CDR3 DNA. The D gene is left open where the match is weak. Not every row has a clone size; where given, it reads once, few, many or a size class.

V gene: TRBV6-6; J gene: TRBJ1-4; clone size: -; D gene: TRBD1; CDR3 protein: CASRSRQGADEKLFF; CDR3 DNA: TGTGCCAGCAGAAGTCGACAGGGGGCAGATGAAAAACTGTTTTTT
V gene: TRBV7-3; J gene: TRBJ1-1; clone size: -; D gene: -; CDR3 protein: CASSLTGQIEAFF; CDR3 DNA: TGTGCCAGCAGCTTAACGGGGCAGATTGAAGCTTTCTTT
V gene: TRBV9; J gene: TRBJ2-1; clone size: -; D gene: TRBD2; CDR3 protein: CASSVGPIRGGNEQFF; CDR3 DNA: TGTGCCAGCAGCGTAGGGCCCATCCGGGGGGGCAATGAGCAGTTCTTC
V gene: TRBV6-5; J gene: TRBJ1-5; clone size: -; D gene: -; CDR3 protein: CASSYGQGINQPQHF; CDR3 DNA: TGTGCCAGCAGTTACGGCCAGGGTATCAATCAGCCCCAGCATTTT
V gene: TRBV28; J gene: TRBJ1-2; clone size: -; D gene: TRBD1; CDR3 protein: CASSPGQGYGYTF; CDR3 DNA: TGTGCCAGCAGTCCGGGACAGGGATATGGCTACACCTTC
V gene: TRBV10-3; J gene: TRBJ2-3; clone size: once; D gene: TRBD2; CDR3 protein: CAIRTSGGSDTQYF; CDR3 DNA: TGTGCCATCAGAACTAGCGGGGGCTCAGATACGCAGTATTTT
V gene: TRBV2; J gene: TRBJ2-5; clone size: -; D gene: -; CDR3 protein: CASKRREDVETQYF; CDR3 DNA: TGTGCCAGCAAAAGGAGGGAGGACGTCGAGACCCAGTACTTC
V gene: TRBV5-5; J gene: TRBJ1-5; clone size: -; D gene: -; CDR3 protein: CASSLDGYRPNQPQHF; CDR3 DNA: TGTGCCAGCAGCTTGGACGGGTATCGGCCCAATCAGCCCCAGCATTTT
V gene: TRBV28; J gene: TRBJ1-5; clone size: -; D gene: TRBD1; CDR3 protein: CASSLGQGAERGQPQHF; CDR3 DNA: TGTGCCAGCAGTTTGGGACAGGGGGCCGAACGGGGTCAGCCCCAGCATTTT
V gene: TRBV28; J gene: TRBJ2-3; clone size: -; D gene: TRBD2; CDR3 protein: CASSAGGVRGTQYF; CDR3 DNA: TGTGCCAGCAGTGCCGGGGGGGTTCGGGGTACGCAGTATTTT
V gene: TRBV10-3; J gene: TRBJ1-6; clone size: -; D gene: -; CDR3 protein: CAIRKDRPNSPLHF; CDR3 DNA: TGTGCCATCAGAAAAGACAGGCCTAATTCACCCCTCCACTTT
V gene: TRBV6-6; J gene: TRBJ1-3; clone size: -; D gene: TRBD1; CDR3 protein: CASKGDDRGGNTIYF; CDR3 DNA: TGTGCCAGCAAGGGGGACGACAGGGGCGGAAACACCATATATTTT
V gene: TRBV28; J gene: TRBJ2-5; clone size: -; D gene: TRBD2; CDR3 protein: CASSKTVPGLAGGQETQYF; CDR3 DNA: TGTGCCAGCAGCAAAACCGTCCCGGGGCTAGCGGGGGGCCAAGAGACCCAGTACTTC
V gene: TRBV19; J gene: TRBJ2-6; clone size: -; D gene: TRBD2; CDR3 protein: CASSISGVYGANVLTF; CDR3 DNA: TGTGCCAGTAGTATAAGCGGGGTATATGGGGCCAACGTCCTGACTTTC
V gene: TRBV11-2; J gene: TRBJ1-2; clone size: once; D gene: -; CDR3 protein: CASSSGGTLYGYTF; CDR3 DNA: TGTGCCAGCAGCTCGGGTGGCACGCTCTATGGCTACACCTTC
V gene: TRBV2; J gene: TRBJ2-7; clone size: -; D gene: -; CDR3 protein: CASSEPQGSNEQYF; CDR3 DNA: TGTGCCAGCAGTGAACCCCAGGGTAGTAATGAGCAGTACTTC
V gene: TRBV7-2; J gene: TRBJ2-3; clone size: -; D gene: TRBD1; CDR3 protein: CASSFMIQGRTDTQYF; CDR3 DNA: TGTGCCAGCAGCTTTATGATACAGGGGAGAACAGATACGCAGTATTTT
V gene: TRBV19; J gene: TRBJ1-6; clone size: once; D gene: -; CDR3 protein: CASSLAGANNSPLHF; CDR3 DNA: TGTGCCAGTAGCCTAGCAGGAGCCAATAATTCACCCCTCCACTTT
V gene: TRBV15; J gene: TRBJ2-1; clone size: -; D gene: -; CDR3 protein: CATSIPREGAYNEQFF; CDR3 DNA: TGTGCCACCAGCATCCCCAGGGAAGGTGCCTACAATGAGCAGTTCTTC
V gene: TRBV25-1; J gene: TRBJ1-4; clone size: few; D gene: TRBD1; CDR3 protein: CASSEIGRTGIEKLFF; CDR3 DNA: TGTGCCAGCAGTGAAATAGGCAGGACAGGGATTGAAAAACTGTTTTTT
V gene: TRBV5-4; J gene: TRBJ2-1; clone size: -; D gene: TRBD2; CDR3 protein: CASSLSSGGGNEQFF; CDR3 DNA: TGTGCCAGCAGCTTATCTAGCGGGGGGGGGAATGAGCAGTTCTTC
V gene: TRBV2; J gene: TRBJ2-1; clone size: -; D gene: -; CDR3 protein: CASSARQSYNEQFF; CDR3 DNA: TGTGCCAGCAGCGCAAGACAATCCTACAATGAGCAGTTCTTC
V gene: TRBV5-1; J gene: TRBJ1-1; clone size: -; D gene: -; CDR3 protein: CASSLGGITEAFF; CDR3 DNA: TGCGCCAGCAGCTTGGGGGGCATCACTGAAGCTTTCTTT
V gene: TRBV25-1; J gene: TRBJ1-2; clone size: once; D gene: TRBD1; CDR3 protein: CASSEPGQGYGYAF; CDR3 DNA: TGTGCCAGCAGTGAGCCAGGACAGGGCTATGGCTACGCCTTC
V gene: TRBV9; J gene: TRBJ2-1; clone size: -; D gene: -; CDR3 protein: CASSEAGSSYNEQFF; CDR3 DNA: TGTGCCAGCAGCGAGGCGGGTAGCTCCTACAATGAGCAGTTCTTC
V gene: TRBV6-5; J gene: TRBJ2-1; clone size: -; D gene: -; CDR3 protein: CASSYLLDGRGNEQFF; CDR3 DNA: TGTGCCAGCAGTTACCTGCTGGACGGCCGAGGGAATGAGCAGTTCTTC
V gene: TRBV15; J gene: TRBJ2-6; clone size: -; D gene: TRBD1; CDR3 protein: CATSEGQGAAANVLTF; CDR3 DNA: TGTGCCACCAGCGAGGGACAGGGGGCGGCGGCCAACGTCCTGACTTTC
V gene: TRBV28; J gene: TRBJ1-5; clone size: few; D gene: -; CDR3 protein: CASAVGRQPQHF; CDR3 DNA: TGTGCCAGCGCCGTGGGGAGGCAGCCCCAGCATTTT
V gene: TRBV29-1; J gene: TRBJ1-5; clone size: -; D gene: -; CDR3 protein: CSVDVGDEQPQHF; CDR3 DNA: TGCAGCGTTGATGTGGGCGACGAGCAGCCCCAGCATTTT
V gene: TRBV11-2; J gene: TRBJ1-2; clone size: -; D gene: -; CDR3 protein: CASRLGLQANYGYTF; CDR3 DNA: TGTGCCAGCAGACTGGGCCTACAGGCGAACTATGGCTACACCTTC
V gene: TRBV5-1; J gene: TRBJ2-5; clone size: -; D gene: -; CDR3 protein: CASSLESRGETQYF; CDR3 DNA: TGCGCCAGCAGCTTGGAATCCAGGGGTGAGACCCAGTACTTC
V gene: TRBV2; J gene: TRBJ2-4; clone size: -; D gene: -; CDR3 protein: CASSGGLGNIQYF; CDR3 DNA: TGTGCCAGCAGTGGGGGGCTAGGGAACATTCAGTACTTC
V gene: TRBV4-3; J gene: TRBJ2-5; clone size: few; D gene: TRBD1; CDR3 protein: CASSLGRQGKGETQYF; CDR3 DNA: TGCGCCAGCAGCCTAGGGCGACAGGGAAAAGGAGAGACCCAGTACTTC
V gene: TRBV9; J gene: TRBJ1-5; clone size: -; D gene: TRBD1; CDR3 protein: CASSIGTGGNQPQHF; CDR3 DNA: TGTGCCAGCAGCATAGGGACAGGGGGCAATCAGCCCCAGCATTTT
V gene: TRBV5-1; J gene: TRBJ2-5; clone size: -; D gene: TRBD1; CDR3 protein: CASSLGQGAKWTQYF; CDR3 DNA: TGCGCCAGCAGCTTGGGACAGGGGGCCAAGTGGACCCAGTACTTC
V gene: TRBV7-2; J gene: TRBJ2-4; clone size: -; D gene: TRBD1; CDR3 protein: CASSPTGSKNIQYF; CDR3 DNA: TGTGCCAGCAGCCCGACAGGGTCCAAAAACATTCAGTACTTC
V gene: TRBV6-1; J gene: TRBJ1-2; clone size: -; D gene: -; CDR3 protein: CASSEAGFGDFYGYTF; CDR3 DNA: TGTGCCAGCAGTGAAGCGGGGTTTGGGGACTTCTATGGCTACACCTTC
V gene: TRBV29-1; J gene: TRBJ1-1; clone size: -; D gene: TRBD1; CDR3 protein: CSVEDRGTALHVF; CDR3 DNA: TGCAGCGTTGAAGATAGGGGGACAGCCCTGCACGTGTTT
V gene: TRBV19; J gene: TRBJ1-1; clone size: once; D gene: -; CDR3 protein: CASSIDRVTEAFF; CDR3 DNA: TGTGCCAGTAGTATAGATCGGGTAACTGAAGCTTTCTTT
V gene: TRBV7-2; J gene: TRBJ2-2; clone size: -; D gene: -; CDR3 protein: CASSTQGPGTGELFF; CDR3 DNA: TGTGCCAGCAGTACACAGGGTCCGGGCACCGGGGAGCTGTTTTTT
V gene: TRBV2; J gene: TRBJ1-6; clone size: -; D gene: TRBD1; CDR3 protein: CASRMGTGASPLHF; CDR3 DNA: TGTGCCAGCAGGATGGGGACAGGAGCTTCACCCCTCCACTTT
V gene: TRBV7-3; J gene: TRBJ2-3; clone size: -; D gene: TRBD2; CDR3 protein: CASSLGLAGADTQYF; CDR3 DNA: TGTGCCAGCAGCTTGGGACTAGCGGGGGCAGATACGCAGTATTTT
V gene: TRBV14; J gene: TRBJ2-3; clone size: -; D gene: TRBD2; CDR3 protein: CASSSGLAYF; CDR3 DNA: TGTGCCAGCAGCTCTGGACTAGCGTATTTT